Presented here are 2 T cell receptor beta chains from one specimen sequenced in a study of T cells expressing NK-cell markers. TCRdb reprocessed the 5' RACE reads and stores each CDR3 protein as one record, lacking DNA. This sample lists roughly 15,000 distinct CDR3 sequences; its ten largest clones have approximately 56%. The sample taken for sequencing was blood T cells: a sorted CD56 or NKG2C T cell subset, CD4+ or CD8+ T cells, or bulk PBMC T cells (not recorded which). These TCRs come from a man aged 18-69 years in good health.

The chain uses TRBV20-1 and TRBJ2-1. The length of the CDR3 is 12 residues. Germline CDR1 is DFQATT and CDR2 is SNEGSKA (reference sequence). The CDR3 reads CSARDLWLEQFF.

This CDR3 is CAWRILAGGRYEQYF. The V and J genes are TRBV30 and TRBJ2-7; TCRdb reports TRBD2, a call that lacks DNA to check it against. CDR3 length: 15 amino acids. The germline V gene encodes CDR1 GTSNPN and CDR2 SVGIG (reference sequence).